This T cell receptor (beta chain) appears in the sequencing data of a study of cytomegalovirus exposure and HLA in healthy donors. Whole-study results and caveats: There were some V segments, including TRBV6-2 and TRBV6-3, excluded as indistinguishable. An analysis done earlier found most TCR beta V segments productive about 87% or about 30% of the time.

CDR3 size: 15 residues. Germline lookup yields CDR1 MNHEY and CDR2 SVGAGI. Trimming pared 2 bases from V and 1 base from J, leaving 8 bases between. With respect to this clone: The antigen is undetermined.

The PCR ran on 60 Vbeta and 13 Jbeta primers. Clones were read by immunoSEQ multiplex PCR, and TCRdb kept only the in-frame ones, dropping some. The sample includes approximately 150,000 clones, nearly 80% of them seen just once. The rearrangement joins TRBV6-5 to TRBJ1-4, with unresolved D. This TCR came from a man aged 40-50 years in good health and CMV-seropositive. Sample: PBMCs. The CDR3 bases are TGTGCCAGCAGTTACGCGGGCCTAACTAATGAAAAACTGTTTTTT. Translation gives CASSYAGLTNEKLFF.